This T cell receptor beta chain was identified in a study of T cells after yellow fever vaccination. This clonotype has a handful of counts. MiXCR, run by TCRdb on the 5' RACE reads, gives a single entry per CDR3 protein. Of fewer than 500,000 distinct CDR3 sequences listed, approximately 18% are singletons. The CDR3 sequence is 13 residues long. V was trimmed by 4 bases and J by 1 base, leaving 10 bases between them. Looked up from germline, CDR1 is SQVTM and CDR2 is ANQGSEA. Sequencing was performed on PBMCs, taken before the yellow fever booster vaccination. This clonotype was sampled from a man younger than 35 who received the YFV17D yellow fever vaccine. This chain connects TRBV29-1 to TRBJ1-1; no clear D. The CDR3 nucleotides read TGCAGCGTTGGAGGACGGGCGAACACTGAAGCTTTCTTT. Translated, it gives CSVGGRANTEAFF.